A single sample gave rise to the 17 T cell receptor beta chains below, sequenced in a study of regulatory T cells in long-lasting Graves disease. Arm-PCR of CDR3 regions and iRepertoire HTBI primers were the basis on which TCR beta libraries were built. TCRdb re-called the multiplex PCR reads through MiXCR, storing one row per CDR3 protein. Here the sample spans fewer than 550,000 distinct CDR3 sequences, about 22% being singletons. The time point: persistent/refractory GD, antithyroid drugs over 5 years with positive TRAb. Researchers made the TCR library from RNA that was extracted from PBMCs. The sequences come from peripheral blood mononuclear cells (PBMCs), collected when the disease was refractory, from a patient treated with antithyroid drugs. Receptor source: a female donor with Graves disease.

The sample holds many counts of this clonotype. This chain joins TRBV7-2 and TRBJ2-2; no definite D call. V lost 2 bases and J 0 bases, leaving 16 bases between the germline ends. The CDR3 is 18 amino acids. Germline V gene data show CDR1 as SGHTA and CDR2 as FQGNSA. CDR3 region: CASSLSRLGTTNTGELFF. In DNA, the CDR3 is TGTGCCAGCAGCTTATCCAGGTTGGGAACGACGAACACCGGGGAGCTGTTTTTT.

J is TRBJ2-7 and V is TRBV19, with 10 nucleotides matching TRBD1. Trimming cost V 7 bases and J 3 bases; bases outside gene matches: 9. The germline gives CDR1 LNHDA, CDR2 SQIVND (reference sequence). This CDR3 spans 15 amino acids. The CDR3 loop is CASKKVGQGVYEQYF. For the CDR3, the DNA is TGTGCCAGTAAAAAAGTTGGACAGGGGGTCTACGAGCAGTACTTC. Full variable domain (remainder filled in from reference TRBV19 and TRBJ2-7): DGGITQSPKYLFRKEGQNVTLSCEQNLNHDAMYWYRQDPGQGLRLIYYSQIVNDFQKGDIAEGYSVSREKKESFPLTVTSAQKNPTAFYLCASKKVGQGVYEQYFGPGTRLTVT.

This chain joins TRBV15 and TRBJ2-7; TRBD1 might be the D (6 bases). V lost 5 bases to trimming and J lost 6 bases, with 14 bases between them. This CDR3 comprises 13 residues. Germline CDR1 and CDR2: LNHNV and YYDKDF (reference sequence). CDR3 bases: TGTGCCACCAGCTTCCGACAGGCTCCCGAGCAGTACTTC. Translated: CATSFRQAPEQYF.

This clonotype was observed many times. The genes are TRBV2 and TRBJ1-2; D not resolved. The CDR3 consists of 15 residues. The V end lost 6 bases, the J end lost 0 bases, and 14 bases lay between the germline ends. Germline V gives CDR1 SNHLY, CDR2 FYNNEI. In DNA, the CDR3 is TGTGCCAGCAGATCACCTCTCGGCTCTAACTATGGCTACACCTTC. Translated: CASRSPLGSNYGYTF.

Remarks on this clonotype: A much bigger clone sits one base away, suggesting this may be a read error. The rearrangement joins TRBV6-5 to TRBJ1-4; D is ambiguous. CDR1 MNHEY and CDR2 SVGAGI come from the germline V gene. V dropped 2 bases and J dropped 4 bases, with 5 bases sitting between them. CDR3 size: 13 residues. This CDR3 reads CASSYGINEKLFF. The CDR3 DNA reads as TGTGCCAGCAGTTACGGGATTAATGAAAAACTGTTTTTT.

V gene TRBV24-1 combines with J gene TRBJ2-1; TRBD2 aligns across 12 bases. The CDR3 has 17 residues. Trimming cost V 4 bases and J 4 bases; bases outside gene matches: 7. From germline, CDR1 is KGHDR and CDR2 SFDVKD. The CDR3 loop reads CATSDPTSGGIYNEQFF. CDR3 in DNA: TGTGCCACCAGTGACCCCACTAGCGGGGGGATTTACAATGAGCAGTTCTTC.

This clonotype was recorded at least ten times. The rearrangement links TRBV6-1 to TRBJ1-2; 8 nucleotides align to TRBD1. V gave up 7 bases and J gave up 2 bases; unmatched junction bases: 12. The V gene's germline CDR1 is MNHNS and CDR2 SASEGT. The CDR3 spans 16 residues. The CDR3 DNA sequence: TGTGCCAGCAACGACTTGACAGGGGAGAAGAACTATGGCTACACCTTC. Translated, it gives CASNDLTGEKNYGYTF.

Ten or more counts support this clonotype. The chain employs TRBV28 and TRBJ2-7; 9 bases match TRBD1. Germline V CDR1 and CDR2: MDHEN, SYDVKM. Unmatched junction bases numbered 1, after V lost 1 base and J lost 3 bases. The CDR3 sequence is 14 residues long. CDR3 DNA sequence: TGTGCCAGCAGTTTATCGGGACAGGGCTACGAGCAGTACTTC. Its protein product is CASSLSGQGYEQYF.

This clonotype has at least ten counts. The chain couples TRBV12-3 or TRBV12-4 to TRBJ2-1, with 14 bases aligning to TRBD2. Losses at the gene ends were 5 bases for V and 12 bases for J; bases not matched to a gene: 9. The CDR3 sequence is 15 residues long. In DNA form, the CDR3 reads TGTGCCAGCAGTCCTACGACTAGCGGGGGGGCAGGGCAGTTCTTC. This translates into CASSPTTSGGAGQFF.

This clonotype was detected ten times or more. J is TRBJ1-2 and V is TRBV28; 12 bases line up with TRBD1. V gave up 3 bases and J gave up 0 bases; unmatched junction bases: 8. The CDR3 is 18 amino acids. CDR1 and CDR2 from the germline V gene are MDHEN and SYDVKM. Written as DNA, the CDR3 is TGTGCCAGCAGTTTTTGGGGGGGACAGGGGGCTTCTAACTATGGCTACACCTTC. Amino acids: CASSFWGGQGASNYGYTF.

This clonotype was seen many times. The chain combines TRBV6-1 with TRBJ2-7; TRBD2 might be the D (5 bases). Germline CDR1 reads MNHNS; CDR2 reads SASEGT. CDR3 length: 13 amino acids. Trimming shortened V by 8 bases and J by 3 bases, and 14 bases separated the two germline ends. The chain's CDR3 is CASGGPSNYEQYF. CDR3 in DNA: TGTGCCAGCGGAGGACCGTCTAACTACGAGCAGTACTTC.

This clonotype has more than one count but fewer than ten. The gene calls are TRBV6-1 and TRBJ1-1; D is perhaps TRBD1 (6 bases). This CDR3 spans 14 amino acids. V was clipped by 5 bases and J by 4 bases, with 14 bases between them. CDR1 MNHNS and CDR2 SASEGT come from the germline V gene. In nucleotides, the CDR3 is TGTGCCAGCAGTCATGGGGGGGGGGCCACTGAAGCTTTCTTT. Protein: CASSHGGGATEAFF.

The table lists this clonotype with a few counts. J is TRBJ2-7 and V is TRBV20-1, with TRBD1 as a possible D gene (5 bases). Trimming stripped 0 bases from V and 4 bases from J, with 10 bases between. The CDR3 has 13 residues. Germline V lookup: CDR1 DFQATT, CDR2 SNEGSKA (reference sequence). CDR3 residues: CSARDRVGYEQYF. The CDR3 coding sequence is TGCAGTGCTAGAGACAGGGTAGGGTACGAGCAGTACTTC.

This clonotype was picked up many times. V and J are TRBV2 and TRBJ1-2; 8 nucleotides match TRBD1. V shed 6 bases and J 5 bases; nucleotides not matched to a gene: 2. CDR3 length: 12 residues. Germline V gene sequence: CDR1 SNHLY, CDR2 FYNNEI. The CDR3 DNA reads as TGTGCCAGCAGGACAGGGGATTATGGCTACACCTTC. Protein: CASRTGDYGYTF.

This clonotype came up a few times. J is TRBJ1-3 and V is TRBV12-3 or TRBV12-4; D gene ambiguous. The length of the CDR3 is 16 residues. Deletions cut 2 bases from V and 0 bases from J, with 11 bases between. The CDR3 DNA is TGTGCCAGCAGTTTAACCGCAGGCCTCTCTGGAAACACCATATATTTT. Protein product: CASSLTAGLSGNTIYF.

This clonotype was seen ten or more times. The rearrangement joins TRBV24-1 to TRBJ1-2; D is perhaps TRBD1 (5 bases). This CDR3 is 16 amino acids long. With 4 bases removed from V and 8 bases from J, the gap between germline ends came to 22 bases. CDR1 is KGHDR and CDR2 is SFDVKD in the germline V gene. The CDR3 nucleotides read TGTGCCACCAGTGACCCACAGACGCAGGGAGAGGGCGGCTACACCTTC. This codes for CATSDPQTQGEGGYTF.

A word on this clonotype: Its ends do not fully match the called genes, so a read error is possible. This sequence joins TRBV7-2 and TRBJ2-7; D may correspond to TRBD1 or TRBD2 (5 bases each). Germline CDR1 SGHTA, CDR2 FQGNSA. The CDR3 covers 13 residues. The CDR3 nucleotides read TGTGCCAGCTCGGGACCATCCTCCCACGAGCAGTACTTC. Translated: CASSGPSSHEQYF.